A single sample is the source of the 9 T cell receptor beta chains below, sequenced in a study of T cells in Graves' hyperthyroidism and ophthalmopathy. Researchers took RNA transcripts and amplified the TCR beta CDR3 regions from them. With the HTBI primer set, the TCR CDR3 went through a first round of RT-PCR. A single record per CDR3 protein comes from TCRdb applying MiXCR to the multiplex PCR reads. The sample lists roughly 750,000 distinct CDR3 sequences, about 16% seen once, with 8.4% in the top ten. The sample comprised blood. The receptors were sampled from a man younger than 35 with Graves' hyperthyroidism.

This clonotype was counted many times. The chain couples TRBV28 to TRBJ2-7; perhaps D is TRBD1 or TRBD2 (5 bases each). Trimming cost V 11 bases and J 0 bases, with 20 bases left between them. The germline V gene encodes CDR1 MDHEN and CDR2 SYDVKM. The CDR3 spans 15 residues. The CDR3 DNA follows: TGTGCCTCCCACGTCCGGGACGGATACTCCTACGAGCAGTACTTC. Translated: CASHVRDGYSYEQYF.

There are many counts of this clonotype. This chain links TRBV6-5 with TRBJ1-1; 7 bases align to TRBD1. V shed 2 bases, J shed 1 base, and the junction held 7 bases outside the gene matches. Germline V gene lookup returns CDR1 MNHEY and CDR2 SVGAGI. The CDR3 consists of 16 residues. CDR3 DNA: TGTGCCAGCAGTTACCTAGGGACAGCGAGGAACACTGAAGCTTTCTTT. Protein: CASSYLGTARNTEAFF.

This clonotype was seen many times. This chain joins TRBV12-3 or TRBV12-4 and TRBJ2-7, with TRBD2 matching 11 bases. The CDR3 runs to 14 residues. The ends lost 2 bases at V and 7 bases at J; junction bases unmatched: 4. CDR3 sequence: CASSLTSGGGEQYF. The CDR3, as DNA: TGTGCCAGCAGTTTAACTAGCGGGGGCGGGGAGCAGTACTTC.

The chain uses TRBV9 and TRBJ2-3; no reliable D call. V lost 0 bases and J 4 bases, leaving 9 bases between the germline ends. Germline loops: CDR1 SGDLS, CDR2 YYNGEE. This CDR3 contains 14 residues. CDR3 residues: CASSVEVNPDTQYF. In DNA form, the CDR3 reads TGTGCCAGCAGCGTAGAAGTTAATCCAGATACGCAGTATTTT.

This clonotype was observed a handful of times. The chain recombines TRBV27 with TRBJ1-5; TRBD1 might be the D (5 bases). The germline gives CDR1 MNHEY, CDR2 SMNVEV (reference sequence). This CDR3 has 15 residues. V shed 5 bases and J shed 6 bases, with 17 bases lying between them. CDR3 sequence: CASSQIDRASQPQHF. The CDR3 DNA reads TGTGCCAGCAGTCAAATCGACAGAGCGAGTCAGCCCCAGCATTTT.

In its sample, this clonotype was seen many times. This chain joins TRBV12-3 or TRBV12-4 and TRBJ2-1; D unresolved. V was cut by 3 bases and J by 9 bases, with 6 bases left in between. The length of the CDR3 is 11 residues. In nucleotides, the CDR3 is TGTGCCAGCAGTTTTAAAGTTGAGCAGTTCTTC. It is translated as CASSFKVEQFF.

The table lists this clonotype with a few counts. The chain employs TRBV29-1 and TRBJ2-7, with 11 bases fitting TRBD2. Germline V gene sequence: CDR1 SQVTM, CDR2 ANQGSEA. This CDR3 is built from 12 residues. The junction had 6 bases not matched to a gene; V was cut back by 7 bases and J by 7 bases. The CDR3 is CSGVAGGGEQYF. The CDR3, as DNA: TGCAGCGGGGTAGCGGGAGGGGGTGAGCAGTACTTC.

There are a few counts of this clonotype. This chain links TRBV7-2 with TRBJ2-7; D is possibly TRBD1 (6 bases). The CDR3 covers 17 residues. Trimming removed 2 bases from V and 3 bases from J, with 20 bases in between. Per the germline V gene, CDR1 is SGHTA and CDR2 is FQGNSA. CDR3 nucleotides: TGTGCCAGCAGCTTAAAAGGTAGCAGCCAGGGGTTCTACGAGCAGTACTTC. It encodes CASSLKGSSQGFYEQYF.

This clonotype was detected only a few times. V usage is TRBV6-2 or TRBV6-3 and J usage is TRBJ2-7; no reliable D call. The CDR3 extends over 12 amino acids. The germline gives CDR1 MNHEY, CDR2 SVGEGT. V was shortened by 5 bases and J by 10 bases, with 15 bases between the two germline ends. The CDR3 protein is CASSTRLGDQYF. Written as DNA, the CDR3 is TGTGCCAGCAGTACCCGACTGGGTGATCAGTACTTC.